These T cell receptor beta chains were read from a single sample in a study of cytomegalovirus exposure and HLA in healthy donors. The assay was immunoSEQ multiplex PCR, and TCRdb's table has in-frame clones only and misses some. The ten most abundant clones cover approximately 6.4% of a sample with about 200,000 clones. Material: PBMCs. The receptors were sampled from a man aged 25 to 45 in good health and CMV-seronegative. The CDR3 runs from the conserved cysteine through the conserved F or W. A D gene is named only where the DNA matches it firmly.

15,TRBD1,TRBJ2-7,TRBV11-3,CASSLWGQPSYEQYF,TGTGCCAGCAGCTTATGGGGACAGCCATCCTACGAGCAGTACTTC
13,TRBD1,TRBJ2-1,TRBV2,CASSLQGASEQFF,TGTGCCAGCAGTTTACAGGGGGCGAGTGAGCAGTTCTTC
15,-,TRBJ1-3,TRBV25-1,CASSAQGGGRNTIYF,TGTGCCAGCAGTGCCCAGGGCGGGGGAAGAAACACCATATATTTT
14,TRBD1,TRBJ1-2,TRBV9,CASSVEDRNYGYTF,TGTGCCAGCAGCGTAGAGGACAGGAACTATGGCTACACCTTC
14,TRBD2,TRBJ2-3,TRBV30,CAWSKRGGSDTQYF,TGTGCCTGGAGTAAGCGGGGGGGGTCTGATACGCAGTATTTT
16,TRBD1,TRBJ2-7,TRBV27,CASSPPRTGGGYEQYF,TGTGCCAGCAGTCCCCCTCGGACAGGGGGCGGGTACGAGCAGTACTTC
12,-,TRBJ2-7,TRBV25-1,CASSAGYHEQYF,TGTGCCAGCAGTGCGGGTTACCACGAGCAGTACTTC
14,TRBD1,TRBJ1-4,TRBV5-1,CASSRTGEGEKLFF,TGCGCCAGCAGCCGGACAGGGGAAGGGGAAAAACTGTTTTTT
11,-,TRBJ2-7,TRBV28,CASSLQYEQYF,TGTGCCAGCAGTCTTCAATACGAGCAGTACTTC
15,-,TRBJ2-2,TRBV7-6,CASSPTGKGTGELFF,TGTGCCAGCAGCCCAACAGGGAAGGGCACCGGGGAGCTGTTTTTT
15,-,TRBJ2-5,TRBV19,CASSISGSARETQYF,TGTGCCAGTAGTATATCTGGAAGCGCAAGGGAGACCCAGTACTTC
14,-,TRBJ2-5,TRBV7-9,CAGASGTNTVEQYF,TGTGCCGGGGCTTCCGGTACCAATACTGTGGAGCAGTACTTC
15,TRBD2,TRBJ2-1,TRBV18,CASSDTSGTYNEQFF,TGTGCCAGCTCGGATACTAGCGGAACCTACAATGAGCAGTTCTTC
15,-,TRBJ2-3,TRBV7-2,CASSYELAGTDTQYF,TGTGCCAGCAGCTACGAACTCGCGGGCACAGATACGCAGTATTTT
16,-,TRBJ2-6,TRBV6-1,CASSEVGWSGANVLTF,TGTGCCAGCAGTGAGGTCGGTTGGTCTGGGGCCAACGTCCTGACTTTC
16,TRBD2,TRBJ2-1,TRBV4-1,CASSHRLAGPYNEQFF,TGCGCCAGCAGCCACAGACTAGCGGGTCCCTACAATGAGCAGTTCTTC
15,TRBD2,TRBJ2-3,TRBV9,CASSVRTSGTDTQYF,TGTGCCAGCAGCGTACGAACTAGCGGTACAGATACGCAGTATTTT